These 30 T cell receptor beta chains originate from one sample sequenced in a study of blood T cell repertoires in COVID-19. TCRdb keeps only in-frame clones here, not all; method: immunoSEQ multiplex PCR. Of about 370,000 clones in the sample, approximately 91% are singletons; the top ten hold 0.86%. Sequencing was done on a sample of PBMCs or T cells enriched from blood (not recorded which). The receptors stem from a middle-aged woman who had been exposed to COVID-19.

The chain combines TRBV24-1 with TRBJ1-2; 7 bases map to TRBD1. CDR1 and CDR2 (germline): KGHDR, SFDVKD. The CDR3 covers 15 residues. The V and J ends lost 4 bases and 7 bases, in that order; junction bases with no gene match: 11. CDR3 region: CATSEGPTGRSGYTF. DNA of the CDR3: TGTGCCACCAGTGAAGGCCCGACAGGGAGGAGTGGCTACACCTTC.

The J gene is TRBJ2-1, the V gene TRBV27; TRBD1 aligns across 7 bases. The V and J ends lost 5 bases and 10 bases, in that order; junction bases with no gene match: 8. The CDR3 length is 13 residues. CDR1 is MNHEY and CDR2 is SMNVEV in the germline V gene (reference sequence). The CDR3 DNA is TGTGCCAGCAGTGGCCTCACCAGGGGGGAGCAGTTCTTC. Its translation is CASSGLTRGEQFF.

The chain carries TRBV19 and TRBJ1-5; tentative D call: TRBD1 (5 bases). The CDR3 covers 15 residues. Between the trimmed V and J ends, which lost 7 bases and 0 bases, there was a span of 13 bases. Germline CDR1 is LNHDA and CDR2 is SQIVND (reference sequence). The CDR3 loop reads CASKGLQGSNQPQHF. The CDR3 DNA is TGTGCCAGTAAGGGTTTGCAGGGTAGCAATCAGCCCCAGCATTTT. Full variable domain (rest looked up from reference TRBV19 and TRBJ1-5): DGGITQSPKYLFRKEGQNVTLSCEQNLNHDAMYWYRQDPGQGLRLIYYSQIVNDFQKGDIAEGYSVSREKKESFPLTVTSAQKNPTAFYLCASKGLQGSNQPQHFGDGTRLSIL.

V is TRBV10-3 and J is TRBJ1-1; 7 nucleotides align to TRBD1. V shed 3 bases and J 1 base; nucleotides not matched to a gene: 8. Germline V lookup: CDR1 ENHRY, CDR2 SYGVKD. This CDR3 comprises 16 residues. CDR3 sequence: CAISDYRGGGNTEAFF. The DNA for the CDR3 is TGTGCCATCAGTGATTACAGGGGTGGAGGGAACACTGAAGCTTTCTTT.

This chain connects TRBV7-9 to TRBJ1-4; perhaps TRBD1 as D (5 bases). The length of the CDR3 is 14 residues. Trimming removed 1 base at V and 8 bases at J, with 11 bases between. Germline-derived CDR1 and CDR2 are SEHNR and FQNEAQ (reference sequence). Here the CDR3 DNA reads TGTGCCAGCAGCTTAGAGGGGAAGGGAGAAAAACTGTTTTTT. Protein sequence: CASSLEGKGEKLFF.

In nucleotides, the CDR3 is TGCGCCAGCAGCCCGGGACAGGGGGCGCCTGGCTACACCTTC. Translated: CASSPGQGAPGYTF. The V call is TRBV5-1, the J call TRBJ1-2; 12 nucleotides agree with TRBD1. The CDR3 consists of 14 residues. Losses at the gene ends were 4 bases for V and 7 bases for J; bases not matched to a gene: 5. The germline V gene encodes CDR1 SGHRS and CDR2 YFSETQ.

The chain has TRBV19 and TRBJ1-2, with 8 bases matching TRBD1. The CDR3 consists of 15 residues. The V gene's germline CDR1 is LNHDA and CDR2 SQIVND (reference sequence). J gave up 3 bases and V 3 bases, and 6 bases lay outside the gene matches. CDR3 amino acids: CASSISAGGDYGYTF. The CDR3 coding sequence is TGTGCCAGTAGTATTTCGGCAGGGGGCGACTATGGCTACACCTTC.

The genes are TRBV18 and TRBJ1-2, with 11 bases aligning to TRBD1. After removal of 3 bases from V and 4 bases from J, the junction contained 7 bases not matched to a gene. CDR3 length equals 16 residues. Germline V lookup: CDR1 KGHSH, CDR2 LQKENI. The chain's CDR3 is CASSPGQGARGYGYTF. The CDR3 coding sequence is TGTGCCAGCTCACCCGGACAGGGGGCGCGCGGCTATGGCTACACCTTC.

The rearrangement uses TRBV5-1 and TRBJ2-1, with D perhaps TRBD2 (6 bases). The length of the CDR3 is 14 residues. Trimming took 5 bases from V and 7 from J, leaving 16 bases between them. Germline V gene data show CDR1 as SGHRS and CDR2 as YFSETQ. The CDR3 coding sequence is TGCGCCAGCAGGGAGGGAATTGGGTTGAATGAGCAGTTCTTC. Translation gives CASREGIGLNEQFF.

The chain's CDR3 is CASSRTSGATGNTIYF. CDR3 nucleotides: TGTGCCAGCTCACGTACCTCTGGGGCAACTGGAAACACCATATATTTT. The rearrangement links TRBV18 to TRBJ1-3, with D tentatively TRBD1 (5 bases). V was pared by 4 bases and J by 2 bases, with 15 bases between. CDR1 and CDR2 from the germline V gene are KGHSH and LQKENI. This CDR3 contains 16 residues.

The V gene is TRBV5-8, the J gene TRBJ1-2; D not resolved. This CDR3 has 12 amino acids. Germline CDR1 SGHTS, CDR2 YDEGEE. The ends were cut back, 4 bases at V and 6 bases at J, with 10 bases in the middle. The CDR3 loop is CASSGRGDGYTF. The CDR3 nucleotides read TGTGCCAGCAGCGGGAGAGGCGATGGCTACACCTTC.

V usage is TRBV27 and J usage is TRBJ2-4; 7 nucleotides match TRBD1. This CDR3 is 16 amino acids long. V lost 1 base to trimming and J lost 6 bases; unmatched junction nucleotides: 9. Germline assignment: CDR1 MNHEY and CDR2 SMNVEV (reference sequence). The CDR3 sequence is CASSLYVRQGRNIQYF. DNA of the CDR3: TGTGCCAGCAGTTTATATGTCAGACAGGGTCGAAACATTCAGTACTTC.

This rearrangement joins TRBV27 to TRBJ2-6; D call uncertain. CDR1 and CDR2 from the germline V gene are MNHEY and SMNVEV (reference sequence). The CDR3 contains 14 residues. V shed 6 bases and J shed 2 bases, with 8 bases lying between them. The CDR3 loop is CASSVSTGANVLTF. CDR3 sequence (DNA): TGTGCCAGCAGCGTATCTACTGGGGCCAACGTCCTGACTTTC.

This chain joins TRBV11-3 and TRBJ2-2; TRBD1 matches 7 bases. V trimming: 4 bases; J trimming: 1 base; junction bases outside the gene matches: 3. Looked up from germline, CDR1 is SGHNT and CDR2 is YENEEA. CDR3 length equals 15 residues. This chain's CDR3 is CASSSRGQNTGELFF. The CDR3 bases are TGTGCCAGCAGCTCAAGGGGGCAGAACACCGGGGAGCTGTTTTTT.

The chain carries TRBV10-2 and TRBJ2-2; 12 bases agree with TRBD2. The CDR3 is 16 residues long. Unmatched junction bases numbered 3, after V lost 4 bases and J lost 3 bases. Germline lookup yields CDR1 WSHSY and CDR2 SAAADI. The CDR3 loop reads CASSGLAGGYTGELFF. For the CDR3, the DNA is TGCGCCAGCAGTGGGCTAGCGGGAGGGTACACCGGGGAGCTGTTTTTT.

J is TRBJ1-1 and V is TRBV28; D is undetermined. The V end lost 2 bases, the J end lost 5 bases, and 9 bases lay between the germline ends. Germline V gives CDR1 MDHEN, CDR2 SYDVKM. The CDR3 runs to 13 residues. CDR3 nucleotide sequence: TGTGCCAGCAGTTTAACGGCGGTGACTGAAGCTTTCTTT. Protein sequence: CASSLTAVTEAFF.

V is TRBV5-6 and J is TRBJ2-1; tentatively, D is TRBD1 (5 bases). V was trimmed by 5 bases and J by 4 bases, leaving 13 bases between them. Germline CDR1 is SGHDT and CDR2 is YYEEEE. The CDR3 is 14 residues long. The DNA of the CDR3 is TGTGCCAGCAGTCTCTACGACAGTTACAATGAGCAGTTCTTC. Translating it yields CASSLYDSYNEQFF.

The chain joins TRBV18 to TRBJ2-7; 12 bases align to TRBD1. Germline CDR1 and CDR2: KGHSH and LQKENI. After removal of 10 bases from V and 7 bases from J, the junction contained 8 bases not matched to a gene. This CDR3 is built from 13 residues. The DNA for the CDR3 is TGTGCCACCCAACGGGACAGGGGGCAAGAGCAGTACTTC. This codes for CATQRDRGQEQYF.

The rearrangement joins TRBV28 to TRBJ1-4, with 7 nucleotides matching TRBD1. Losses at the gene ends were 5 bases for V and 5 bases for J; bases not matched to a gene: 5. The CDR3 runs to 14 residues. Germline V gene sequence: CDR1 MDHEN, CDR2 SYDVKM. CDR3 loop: CASSEAGGNEKLFF. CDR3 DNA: TGTGCCAGCAGTGAGGCAGGGGGGAATGAAAAACTGTTTTTT.

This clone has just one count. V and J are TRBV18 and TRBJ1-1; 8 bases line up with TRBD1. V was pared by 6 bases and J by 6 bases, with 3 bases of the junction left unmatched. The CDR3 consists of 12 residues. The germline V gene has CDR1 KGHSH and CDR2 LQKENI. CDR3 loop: CASSLDRAEAFF. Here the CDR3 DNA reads TGTGCCAGCTCCCTGGACAGGGCTGAAGCTTTCTTT.

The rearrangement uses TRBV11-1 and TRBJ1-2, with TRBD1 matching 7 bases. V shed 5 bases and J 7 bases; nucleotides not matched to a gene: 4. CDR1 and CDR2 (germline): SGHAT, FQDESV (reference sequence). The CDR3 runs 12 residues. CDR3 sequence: CASSPGQIGYTF. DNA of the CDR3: TGTGCCAGCAGCCCGGGACAGATTGGCTACACCTTC.

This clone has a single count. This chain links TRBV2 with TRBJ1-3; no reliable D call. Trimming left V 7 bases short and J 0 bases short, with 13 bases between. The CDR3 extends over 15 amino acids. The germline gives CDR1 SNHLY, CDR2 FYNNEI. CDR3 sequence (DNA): TGTGCCAGCACCCTGACTCAGAGCTCTGGAAACACCATATATTTT. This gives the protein CASTLTQSSGNTIYF. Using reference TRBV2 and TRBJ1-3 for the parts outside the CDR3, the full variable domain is EPEVTQTPSHQVTQMGQEVILRCVPISNHLYFYWYRQILGQKVEFLVSFYNNEISEKSEIFDDQFSVERPDGSNFTLKIRSTKLEDSAMYFCASTLTQSSGNTIYFGEGSWLTVV.

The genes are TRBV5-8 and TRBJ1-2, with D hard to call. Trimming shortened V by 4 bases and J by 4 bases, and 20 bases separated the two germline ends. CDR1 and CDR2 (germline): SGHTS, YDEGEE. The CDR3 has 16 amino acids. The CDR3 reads CASSHAFENPFYGYTF. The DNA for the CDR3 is TGTGCCAGCAGCCACGCATTCGAGAACCCTTTCTATGGCTACACCTTC.

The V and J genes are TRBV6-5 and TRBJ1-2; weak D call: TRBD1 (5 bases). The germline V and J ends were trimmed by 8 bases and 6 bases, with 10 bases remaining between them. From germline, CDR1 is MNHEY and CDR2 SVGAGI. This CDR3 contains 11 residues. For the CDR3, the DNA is TGTGCCAGCGAGCGGGGGGATGGCTACACCTTC. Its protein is CASERGDGYTF.

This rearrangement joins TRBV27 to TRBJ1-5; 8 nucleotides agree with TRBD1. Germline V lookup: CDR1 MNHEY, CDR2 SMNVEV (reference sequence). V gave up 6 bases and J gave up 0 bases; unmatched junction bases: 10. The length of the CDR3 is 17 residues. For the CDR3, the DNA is TGTGCCAGCAGACGAACTACAGGGGGATATAGCAATCAGCCCCAGCATTTT. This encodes CASRRTTGGYSNQPQHF.

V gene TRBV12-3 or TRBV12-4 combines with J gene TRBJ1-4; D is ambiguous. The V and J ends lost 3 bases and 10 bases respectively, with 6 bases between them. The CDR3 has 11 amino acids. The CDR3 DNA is TGTGCCAGCAGTTTTCACGGAAAACTGTTTTTT. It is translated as CASSFHGKLFF.

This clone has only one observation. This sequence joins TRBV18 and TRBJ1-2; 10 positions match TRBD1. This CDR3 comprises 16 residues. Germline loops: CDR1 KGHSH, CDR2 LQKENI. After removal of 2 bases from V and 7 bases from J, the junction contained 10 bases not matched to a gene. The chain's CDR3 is CASSPGRGQGLSGYTF. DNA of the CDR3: TGTGCCAGCTCACCAGGTCGGGGACAGGGGTTGTCTGGCTACACCTTC.

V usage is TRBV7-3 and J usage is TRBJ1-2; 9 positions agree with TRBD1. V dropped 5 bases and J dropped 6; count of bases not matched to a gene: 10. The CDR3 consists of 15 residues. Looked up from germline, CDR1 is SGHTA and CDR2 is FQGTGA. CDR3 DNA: TGTGCCAGCAGCGAGGGGACAGGGAATTATGATGGCTACACCTTC. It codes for CASSEGTGNYDGYTF. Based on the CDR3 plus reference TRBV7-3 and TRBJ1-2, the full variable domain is GAGVSQTPSNKVTEKGKYVELRCDPISGHTALYWYRQSLGQGPEFLIYFQGTGAADDSGLPNDRFFAVRPEGSVSTLKIQRTERGDSAVYLCASSEGTGNYDGYTFGSGTRLTVV.

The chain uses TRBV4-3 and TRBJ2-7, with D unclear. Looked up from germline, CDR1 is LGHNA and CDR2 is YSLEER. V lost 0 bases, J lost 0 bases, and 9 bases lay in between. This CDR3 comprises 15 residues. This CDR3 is CASSQERQSSYEQYF. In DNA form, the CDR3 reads TGCGCCAGCAGCCAAGAGCGGCAGAGCTCCTACGAGCAGTACTTC.

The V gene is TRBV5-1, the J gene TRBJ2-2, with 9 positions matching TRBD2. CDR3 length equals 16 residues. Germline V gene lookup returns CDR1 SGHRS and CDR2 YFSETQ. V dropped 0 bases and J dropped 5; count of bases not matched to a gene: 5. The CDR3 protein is CASSLASGTGTGELFF. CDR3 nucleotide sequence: TGCGCCAGCAGCTTGGCTAGCGGGACGGGTACCGGGGAGCTGTTTTTT. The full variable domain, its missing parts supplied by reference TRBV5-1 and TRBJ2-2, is KAGVTQTPRYLIKTRGQQVTLSCSPISGHRSVSWYQQTPGQGLQFLFEYFSETQRNKGNFPGRFSGRQFSNSRSEMNVSTLELGDSALYLCASSLASGTGTGELFFGEGSRLTVL.